This section outlines one T cell receptor beta chain sequence together with its context. Its antigen is undetermined. A read error may account for a junction end that differs from germline. The PCR was carried out with 60 Vbeta primers and 13 Jbeta primers. Method: immunoSEQ multiplex PCR; TCRdb's copy keeps in-frame clones and lacks some. The table records about 150,000 clones, roughly two thirds of them present only once. Germline-derived CDR1 and CDR2 are SEHNR and FQNEAQ (reference sequence). The CDR3 loop spans 13 amino acids. These data belong to a study of cytomegalovirus exposure and HLA in healthy donors. Study results and limitations: Donors were assumed by presence/absence analyses to have roughly uniform sequencing depth. Reportedly, fewer N-insertions than the approximately 690-donor mean appeared in an Asian-associated ancestry cluster in a later analysis. Most TCR sequences were seen very rarely across donors, but some public TCRs occurred in many.

The clonotype was recovered from a woman between 18 and 29 years old in good health and CMV-seropositive. The chain employs TRBV7-9 and TRBJ1-2; 8 bases align to TRBD1. Sequencing was carried out using PBMCs. Here the CDR3 DNA reads TGTTCCAGCAGCTACCCTGACAGGGGAGGCTACACCTTC. It is translated as CSSSYPDRGGYTF.